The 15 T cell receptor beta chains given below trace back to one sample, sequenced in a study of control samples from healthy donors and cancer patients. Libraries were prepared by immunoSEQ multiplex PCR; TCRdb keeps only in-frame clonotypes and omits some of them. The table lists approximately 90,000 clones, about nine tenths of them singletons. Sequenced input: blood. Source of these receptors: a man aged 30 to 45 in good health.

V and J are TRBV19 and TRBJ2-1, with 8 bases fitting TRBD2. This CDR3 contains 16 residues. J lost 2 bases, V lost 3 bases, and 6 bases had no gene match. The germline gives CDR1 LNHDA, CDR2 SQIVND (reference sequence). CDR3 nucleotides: TGTGCCAGTAGTATGGGAGCGGGGGCTACCTACAATGAGCAGTTCTTC. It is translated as CASSMGAGATYNEQFF.

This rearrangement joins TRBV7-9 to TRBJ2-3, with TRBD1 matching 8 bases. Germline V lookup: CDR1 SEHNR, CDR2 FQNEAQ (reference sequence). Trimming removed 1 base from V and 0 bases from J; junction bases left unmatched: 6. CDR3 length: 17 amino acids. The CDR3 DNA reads TGTGCCAGCAGCTTAGTGATGACAGGGGAAAGCACAGATACGCAGTATTTT. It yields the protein CASSLVMTGESTDTQYF.

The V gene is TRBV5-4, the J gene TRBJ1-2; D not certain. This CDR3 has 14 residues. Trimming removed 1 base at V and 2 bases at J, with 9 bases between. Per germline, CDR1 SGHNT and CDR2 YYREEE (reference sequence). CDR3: CASSLQRTNYGYTF. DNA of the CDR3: TGTGCCAGCAGCTTGCAGCGGACCAACTATGGCTACACCTTC.

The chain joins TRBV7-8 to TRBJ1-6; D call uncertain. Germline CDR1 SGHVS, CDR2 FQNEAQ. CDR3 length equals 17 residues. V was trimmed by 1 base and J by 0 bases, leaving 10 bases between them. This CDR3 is CASSLGHISSYNSPLHF. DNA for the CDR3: TGTGCCAGCAGCTTAGGACACATCAGCTCCTATAATTCACCCCTCCACTTT. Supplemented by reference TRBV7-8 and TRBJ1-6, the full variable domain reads GAGVSQSPRYKVAKRGQDVALRCDPISGHVSLFWYQQALGQGPEFLTYFQNEAQLDKSGLPSDRFFAERPEGSVSTLKIQRTQQEDSAVYLCASSLGHISSYNSPLHFGNGTRLTVT.

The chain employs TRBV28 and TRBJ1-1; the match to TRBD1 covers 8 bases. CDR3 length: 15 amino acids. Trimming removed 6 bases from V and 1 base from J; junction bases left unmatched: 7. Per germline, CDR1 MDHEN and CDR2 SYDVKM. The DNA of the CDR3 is TGTGCCAGCAGCCTAGGACAGGGACAGAACACTGAAGCTTTCTTT. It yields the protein CASSLGQGQNTEAFF.

The CDR3 DNA is TGTGCCAGCAACCCCGGGACGGTTTACAATGAGCAGTTCTTC. Its translation: CASNPGTVYNEQFF. V gene TRBV14 combines with J gene TRBJ2-1; D possibly uses TRBD1 or TRBD2 (5 bases each). From germline, CDR1 is SGHDN and CDR2 FVKESK. The CDR3 spans 14 residues. The ends were cut back, 7 bases at V and 4 bases at J, with 14 bases in the middle.

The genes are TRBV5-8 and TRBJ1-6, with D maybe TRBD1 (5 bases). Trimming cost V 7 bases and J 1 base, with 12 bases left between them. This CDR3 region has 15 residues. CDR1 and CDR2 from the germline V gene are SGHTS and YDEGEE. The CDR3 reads CASEKGRSYNSPLHF. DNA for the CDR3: TGTGCCAGCGAGAAGGGGAGGTCCTATAATTCACCCCTCCACTTT.

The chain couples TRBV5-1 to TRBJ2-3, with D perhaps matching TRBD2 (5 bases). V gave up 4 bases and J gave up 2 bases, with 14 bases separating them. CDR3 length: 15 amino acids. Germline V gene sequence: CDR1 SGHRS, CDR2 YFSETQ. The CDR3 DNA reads TGCGCCAGCAGCCAAGCGAGGGCGGCCACAGATACGCAGTATTTT. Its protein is CASSQARAATDTQYF.

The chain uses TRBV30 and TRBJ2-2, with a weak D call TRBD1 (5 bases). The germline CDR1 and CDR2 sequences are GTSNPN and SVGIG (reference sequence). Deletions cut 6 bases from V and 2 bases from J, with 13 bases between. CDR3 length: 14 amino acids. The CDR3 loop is CACESDRNTGELFF. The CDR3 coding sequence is TGTGCCTGTGAATCCGACAGAAACACCGGGGAGCTGTTTTTT. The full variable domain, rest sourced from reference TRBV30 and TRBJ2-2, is SQTIHQWPATLVQPVGSPLSLECTVEGTSNPNLYWYRQAAGRGLQLLFYSVGIGQISSEVPQNLSASRPQDRQFILSSKKLLLSDSGFYLCACESDRNTGELFFGEGSRLTVL.

CDR3 amino acids: CASSSRTTRGSTDTQYF. CDR3 nucleotide sequence: TGTGCCAGCTCATCACGGACTACGCGAGGTAGCACAGATACGCAGTATTTT. The chain joins TRBV18 to TRBJ2-3; D may be TRBD2 (6 bases). V was clipped by 5 bases and J by 0 bases, with 18 bases between them. Per the germline V gene, CDR1 is KGHSH and CDR2 is LQKENI. CDR3 length equals 17 residues.

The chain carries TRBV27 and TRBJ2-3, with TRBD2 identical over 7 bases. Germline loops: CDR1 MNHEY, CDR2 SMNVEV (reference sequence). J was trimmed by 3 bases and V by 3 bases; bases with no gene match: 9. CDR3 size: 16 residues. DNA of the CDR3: TGTGCCAGCAGTTTTCGAAGCGGGGAAAGGACAGATACGCAGTATTTT. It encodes CASSFRSGERTDTQYF.

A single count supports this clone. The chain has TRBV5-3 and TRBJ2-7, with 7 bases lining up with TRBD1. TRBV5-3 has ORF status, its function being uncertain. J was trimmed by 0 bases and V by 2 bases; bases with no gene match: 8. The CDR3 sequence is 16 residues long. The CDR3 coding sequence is TGTGCCAGAAGCTTAGACAGGGCCATTAGCTCCTACGAGCAGTACTTC. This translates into CARSLDRAISSYEQYF.

The CDR3 coding sequence is TGCGCCAGCAGCTTTAGACGTGCGGGGTACACCGGGGAGCTGTTTTTT. Its translation: CASSFRRAGYTGELFF. The V gene is TRBV5-1, the J gene TRBJ2-2; the D gene is possibly TRBD2 (6 bases). CDR1 SGHRS and CDR2 YFSETQ come from the germline V gene. The CDR3 totals 16 residues. V lost 2 bases to trimming and J lost 3 bases, with 14 bases between them.

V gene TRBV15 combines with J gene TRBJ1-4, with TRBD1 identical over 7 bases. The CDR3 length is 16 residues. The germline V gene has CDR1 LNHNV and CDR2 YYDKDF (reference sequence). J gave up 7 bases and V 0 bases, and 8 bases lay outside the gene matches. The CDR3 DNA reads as TGTGCCACCAGCAGAGAATTAGACAGGGAGCGTGAAAAACTGTTTTTT. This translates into CATSRELDREREKLFF.

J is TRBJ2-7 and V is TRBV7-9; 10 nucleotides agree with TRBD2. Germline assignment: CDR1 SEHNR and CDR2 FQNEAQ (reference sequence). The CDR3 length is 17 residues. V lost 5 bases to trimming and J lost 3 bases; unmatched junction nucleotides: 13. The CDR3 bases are TGTGCCAGCAGCCCACCTTGGGCTAGCGGGGGAGGCTACGAGCAGTACTTC. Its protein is CASSPPWASGGGYEQYF. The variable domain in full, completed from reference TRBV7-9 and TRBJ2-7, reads DTGVSQNPRHKITKRGQNVTFRCDPISEHNRLYWYRQTLGQGPEFLTYFQNEAQLEKSRLLSDRFSAERPKGSFSTLEIQRTEQGDSAMYLCASSPPWASGGGYEQYFGPGTRLTVT.